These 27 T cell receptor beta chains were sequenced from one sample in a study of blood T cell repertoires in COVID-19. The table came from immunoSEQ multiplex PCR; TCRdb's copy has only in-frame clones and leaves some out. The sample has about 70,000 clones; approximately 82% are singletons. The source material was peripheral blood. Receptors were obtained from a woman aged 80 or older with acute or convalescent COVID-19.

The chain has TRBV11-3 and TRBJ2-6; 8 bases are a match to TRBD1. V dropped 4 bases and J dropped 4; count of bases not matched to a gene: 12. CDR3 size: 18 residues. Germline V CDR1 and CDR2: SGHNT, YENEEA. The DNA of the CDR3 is TGTGCCAGCAGCTACGGGGTCAGGGGGCGCAAGGGGGCCAACGTCCTGACTTTC. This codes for CASSYGVRGRKGANVLTF.

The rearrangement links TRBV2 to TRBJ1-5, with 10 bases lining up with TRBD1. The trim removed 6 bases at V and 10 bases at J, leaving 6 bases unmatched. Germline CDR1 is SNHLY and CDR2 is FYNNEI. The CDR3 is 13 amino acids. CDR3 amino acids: CASRTDRGEPQHF. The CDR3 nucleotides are TGTGCCAGCAGGACGGACAGGGGGGAACCCCAGCATTTT. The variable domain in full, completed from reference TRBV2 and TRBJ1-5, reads EPEVTQTPSHQVTQMGQEVILRCVPISNHLYFYWYRQILGQKVEFLVSFYNNEISEKSEIFDDQFSVERPDGSNFTLKIRSTKLEDSAMYFCASRTDRGEPQHFGDGTRLSIL.

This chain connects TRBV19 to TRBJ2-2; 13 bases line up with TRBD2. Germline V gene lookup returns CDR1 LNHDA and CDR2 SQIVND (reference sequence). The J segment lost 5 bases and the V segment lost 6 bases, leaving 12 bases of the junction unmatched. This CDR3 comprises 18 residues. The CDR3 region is CASSYPRLAGGDTGELFF. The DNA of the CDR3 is TGTGCCAGTAGCTACCCGAGACTAGCGGGGGGCGATACCGGGGAGCTGTTTTTT.

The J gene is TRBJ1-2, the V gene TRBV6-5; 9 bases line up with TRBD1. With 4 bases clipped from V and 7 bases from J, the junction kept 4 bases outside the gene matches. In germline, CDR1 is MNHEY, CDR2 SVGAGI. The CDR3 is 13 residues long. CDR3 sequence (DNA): TGTGCCAGCAGTTCACAGGGGGCGGGTGGCTACACCTTC. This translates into CASSSQGAGGYTF.

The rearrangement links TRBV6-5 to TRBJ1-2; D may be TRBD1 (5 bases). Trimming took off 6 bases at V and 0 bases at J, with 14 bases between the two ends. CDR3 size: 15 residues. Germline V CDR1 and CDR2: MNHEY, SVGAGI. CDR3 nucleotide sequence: TGTGCCAGCAGCCCGGGGGACCGAGCTAACTATGGCTACACCTTC. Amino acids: CASSPGDRANYGYTF.

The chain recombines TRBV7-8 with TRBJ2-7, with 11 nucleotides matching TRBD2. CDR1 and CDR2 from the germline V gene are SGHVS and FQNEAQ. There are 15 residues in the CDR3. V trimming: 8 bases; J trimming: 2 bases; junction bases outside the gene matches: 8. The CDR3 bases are TGTGCCAGCTCTATCGGGACTAGCGGAGCCTACGAGCAGTACTTC. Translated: CASSIGTSGAYEQYF.

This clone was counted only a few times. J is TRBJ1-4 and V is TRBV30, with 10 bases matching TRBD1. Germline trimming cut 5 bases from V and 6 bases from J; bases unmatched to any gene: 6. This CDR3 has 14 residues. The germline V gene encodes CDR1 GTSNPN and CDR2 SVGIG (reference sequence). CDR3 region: CAWSRDRGDEKLFF. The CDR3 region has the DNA TGTGCCTGGTCGCGGGACAGGGGAGATGAAAAACTGTTTTTT.

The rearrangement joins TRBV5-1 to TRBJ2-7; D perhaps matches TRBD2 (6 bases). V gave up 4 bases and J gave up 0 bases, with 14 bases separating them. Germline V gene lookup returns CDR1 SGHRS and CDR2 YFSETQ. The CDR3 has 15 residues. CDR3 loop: CASSPQGGSSYEQYF. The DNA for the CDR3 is TGCGCCAGCAGCCCACAAGGAGGGAGCTCCTACGAGCAGTACTTC.

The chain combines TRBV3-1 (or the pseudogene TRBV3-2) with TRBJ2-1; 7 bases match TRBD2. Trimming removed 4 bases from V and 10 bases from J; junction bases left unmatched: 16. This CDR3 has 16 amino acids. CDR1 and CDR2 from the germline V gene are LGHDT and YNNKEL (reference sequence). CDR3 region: CASSPPGLEGITEQFF. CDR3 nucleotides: TGTGCCAGCAGCCCCCCAGGACTAGAGGGTATCACCGAGCAGTTCTTC.

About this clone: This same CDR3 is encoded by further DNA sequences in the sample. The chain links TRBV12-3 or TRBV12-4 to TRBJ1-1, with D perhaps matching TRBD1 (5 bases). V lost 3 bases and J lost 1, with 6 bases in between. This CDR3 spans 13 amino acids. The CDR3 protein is CASSLGGNTEAFF. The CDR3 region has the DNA TGTGCCAGCAGTTTGGGGGGGAACACTGAAGCTTTCTTT.

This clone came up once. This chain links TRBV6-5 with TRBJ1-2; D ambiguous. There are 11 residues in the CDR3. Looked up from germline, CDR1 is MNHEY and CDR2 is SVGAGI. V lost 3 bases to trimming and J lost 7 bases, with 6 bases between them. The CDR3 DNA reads TGTGCCAGCAGTTATCGAGGTGGCTACACCTTC. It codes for CASSYRGGYTF.

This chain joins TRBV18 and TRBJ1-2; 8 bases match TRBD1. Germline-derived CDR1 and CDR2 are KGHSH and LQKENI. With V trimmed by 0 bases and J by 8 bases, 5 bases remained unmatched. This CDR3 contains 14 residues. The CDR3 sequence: CASSPPQGVYGYTF. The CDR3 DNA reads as TGTGCCAGCTCACCACCACAGGGGGTCTACGGCTACACCTTC.

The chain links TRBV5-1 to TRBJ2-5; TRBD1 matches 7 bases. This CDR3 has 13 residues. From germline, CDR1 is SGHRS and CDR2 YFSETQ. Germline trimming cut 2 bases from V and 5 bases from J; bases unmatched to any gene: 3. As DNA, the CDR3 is TGCGCCAGCAGCTTTTCCAGGGGGGAGACCCAGTACTTC. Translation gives CASSFSRGETQYF.

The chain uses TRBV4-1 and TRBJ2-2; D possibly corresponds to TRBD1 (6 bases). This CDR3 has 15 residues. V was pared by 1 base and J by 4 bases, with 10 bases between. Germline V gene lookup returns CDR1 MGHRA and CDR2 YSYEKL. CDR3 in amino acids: CASSQGADSTGELFF. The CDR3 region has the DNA TGCGCCAGCAGCCAAGGCGCGGACAGCACCGGGGAGCTGTTTTTT.

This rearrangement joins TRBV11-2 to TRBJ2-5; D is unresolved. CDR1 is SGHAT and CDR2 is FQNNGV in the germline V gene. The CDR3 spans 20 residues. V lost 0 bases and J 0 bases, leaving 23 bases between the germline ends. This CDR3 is CASSLDATDTAEYYQETQYF. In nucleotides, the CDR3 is TGTGCCAGCAGCTTAGATGCGACGGATACTGCGGAATACTACCAAGAGACCCAGTACTTC. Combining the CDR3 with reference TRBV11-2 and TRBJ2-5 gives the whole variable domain EAGVAQSPRYKIIEKRQSVAFWCNPISGHATLYWYQQILGQGPKLLIQFQNNGVVDDSQLPKDRFSAERLKGVDSTLKIQPAKLEDSAVYLCASSLDATDTAEYYQETQYFGPGTRLLVL.

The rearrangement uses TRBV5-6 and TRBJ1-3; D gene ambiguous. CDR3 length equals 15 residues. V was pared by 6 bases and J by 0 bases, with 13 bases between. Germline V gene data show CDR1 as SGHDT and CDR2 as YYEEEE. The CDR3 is CASTRRLHSGNTIYF. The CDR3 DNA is TGTGCCAGCACCCGTCGACTTCACTCTGGAAACACCATATATTTT.

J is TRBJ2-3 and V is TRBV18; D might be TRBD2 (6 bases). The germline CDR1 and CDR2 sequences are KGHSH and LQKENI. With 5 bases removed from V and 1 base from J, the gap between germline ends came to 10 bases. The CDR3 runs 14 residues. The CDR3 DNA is TGTGCCAGCTCAACGGGGGTTCGCACAGATACGCAGTATTTT. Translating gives CASSTGVRTDTQYF.

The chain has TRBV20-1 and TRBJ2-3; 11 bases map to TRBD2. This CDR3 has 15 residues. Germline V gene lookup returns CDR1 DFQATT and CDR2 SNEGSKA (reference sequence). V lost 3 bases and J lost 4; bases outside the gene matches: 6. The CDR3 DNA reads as TGCAGTGCTAGTCTTACTAGCGGGGGAGCAGATACGCAGTATTTT. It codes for CSASLTSGGADTQYF.

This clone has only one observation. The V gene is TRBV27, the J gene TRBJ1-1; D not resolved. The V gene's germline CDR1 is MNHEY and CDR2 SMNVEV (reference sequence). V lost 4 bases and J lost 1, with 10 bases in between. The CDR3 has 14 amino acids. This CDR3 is CASSSFPSNTEAFF. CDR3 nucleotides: TGTGCCAGCAGTTCTTTTCCTTCGAACACTGAAGCTTTCTTT.

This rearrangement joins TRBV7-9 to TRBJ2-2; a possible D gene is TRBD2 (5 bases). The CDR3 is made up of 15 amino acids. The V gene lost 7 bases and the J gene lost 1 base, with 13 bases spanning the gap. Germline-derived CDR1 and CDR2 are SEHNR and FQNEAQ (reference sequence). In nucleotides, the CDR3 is TGTGCCAGCATCGTTCTGGCGGGGAACACCGGGGAGCTGTTTTTT. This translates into CASIVLAGNTGELFF.

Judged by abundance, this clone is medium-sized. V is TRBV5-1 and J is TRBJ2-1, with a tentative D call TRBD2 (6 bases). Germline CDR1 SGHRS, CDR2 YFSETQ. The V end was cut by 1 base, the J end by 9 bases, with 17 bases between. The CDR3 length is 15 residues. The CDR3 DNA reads TGCGCCAGCAGCTTGATCCGGGCTAGCGATACTGAGCAGTTCTTC. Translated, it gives CASSLIRASDTEQFF.

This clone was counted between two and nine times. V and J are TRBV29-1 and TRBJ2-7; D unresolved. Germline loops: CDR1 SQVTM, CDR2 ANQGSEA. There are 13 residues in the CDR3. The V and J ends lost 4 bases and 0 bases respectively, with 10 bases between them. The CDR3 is CSVVLTVSYEQYF. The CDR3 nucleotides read TGCAGCGTTGTATTAACAGTCTCCTACGAGCAGTACTTC.

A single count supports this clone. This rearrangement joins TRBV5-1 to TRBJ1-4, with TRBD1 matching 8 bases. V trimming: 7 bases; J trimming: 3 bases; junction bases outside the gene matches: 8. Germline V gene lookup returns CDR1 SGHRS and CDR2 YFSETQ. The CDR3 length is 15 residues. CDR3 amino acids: CASGRQGASNEKLFF. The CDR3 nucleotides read TGCGCCAGCGGACGCCAGGGGGCCTCTAATGAAAAACTGTTTTTT.

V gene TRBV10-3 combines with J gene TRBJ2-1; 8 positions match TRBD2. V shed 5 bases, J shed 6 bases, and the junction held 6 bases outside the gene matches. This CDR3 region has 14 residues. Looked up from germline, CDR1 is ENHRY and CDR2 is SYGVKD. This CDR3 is CAISNTAGGNEQFF. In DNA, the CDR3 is TGTGCCATCAGTAACACTGCGGGGGGCAATGAGCAGTTCTTC.

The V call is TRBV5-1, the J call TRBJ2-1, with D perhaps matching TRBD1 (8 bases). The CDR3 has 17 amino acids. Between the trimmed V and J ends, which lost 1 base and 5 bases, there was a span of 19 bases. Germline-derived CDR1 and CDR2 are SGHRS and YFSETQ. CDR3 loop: CASSLTRGRDRHNEQFF. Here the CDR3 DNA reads TGCGCCAGCAGCTTGACCCGAGGGAGGGACAGGCACAATGAGCAGTTCTTC.

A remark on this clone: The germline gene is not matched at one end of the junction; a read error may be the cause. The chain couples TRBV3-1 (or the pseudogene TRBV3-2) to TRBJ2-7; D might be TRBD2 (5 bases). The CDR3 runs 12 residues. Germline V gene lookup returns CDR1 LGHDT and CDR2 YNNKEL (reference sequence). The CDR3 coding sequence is TGTGCCAGCAGCCACACTCCCGGGGAGCCGTACTTC. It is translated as CASSHTPGEPYF.

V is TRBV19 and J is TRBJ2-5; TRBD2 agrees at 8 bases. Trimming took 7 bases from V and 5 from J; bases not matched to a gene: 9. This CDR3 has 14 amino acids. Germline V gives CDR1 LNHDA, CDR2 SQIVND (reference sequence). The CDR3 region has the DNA TGTGCCAGTAACCCCGGGGGGGCGGTCGAGACCCAGTACTTC. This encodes CASNPGGAVETQYF.